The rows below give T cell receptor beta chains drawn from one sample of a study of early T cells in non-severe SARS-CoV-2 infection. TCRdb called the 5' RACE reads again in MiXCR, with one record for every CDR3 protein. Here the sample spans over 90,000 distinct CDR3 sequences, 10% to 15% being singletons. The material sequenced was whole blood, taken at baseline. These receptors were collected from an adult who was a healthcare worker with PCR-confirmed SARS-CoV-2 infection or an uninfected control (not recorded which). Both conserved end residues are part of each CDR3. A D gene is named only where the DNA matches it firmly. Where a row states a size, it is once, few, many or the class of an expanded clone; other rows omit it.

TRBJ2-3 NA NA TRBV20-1 CSLKGGGTDTQYF TGCAGTCTCAAAGGGGGGGGCACAGATACGCAGTATTTT
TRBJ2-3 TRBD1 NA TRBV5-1 CASSLAWTGNTDTQYF TGCGCCAGCAGCTTGGCTTGGACAGGGAATACAGATACGCAGTATTTT
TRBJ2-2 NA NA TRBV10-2 CASGLGQGQATGELFF TGCGCCAGTGGCCTGGGGCAGGGGCAGGCTACCGGGGAGCTGTTTTTT
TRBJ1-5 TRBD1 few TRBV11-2 CASTSGQRYNQPQHF TGTGCCAGCACCTCGGGACAGCGCTACAATCAGCCCCAGCATTTT
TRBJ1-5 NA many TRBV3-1 CASSQGGQPQHF TGTGCCAGCAGCCAAGGGGGTCAGCCCCAGCATTTT
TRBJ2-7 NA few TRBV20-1 CSASATRLAPNIIYEQYF TGCAGTGCTAGCGCCACGAGGTTAGCTCCTAACATCATCTACGAGCAGTACTTC
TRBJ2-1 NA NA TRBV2 CASSRPPDNEQFF TGTGCCAGCAGCAGGCCGCCCGACAATGAGCAGTTCTTC
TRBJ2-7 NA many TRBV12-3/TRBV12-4 CASSFAGRSGYEQYF TGTGCCAGCAGTTTTGCCGGCCGTTCCGGGTACGAGCAGTACTTC
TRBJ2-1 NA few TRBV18 CASSPREGYNEQFF TGTGCCAGCTCACCACGAGAGGGTTACAATGAGCAGTTCTTC
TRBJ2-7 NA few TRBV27 CASSSVIKGYHEQYF TGTGCCAGCAGTTCCGTGATAAAAGGGTACCACGAGCAGTACTTC
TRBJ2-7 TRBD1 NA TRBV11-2 CASSNDRDRGREQYF TGTGCCAGCAGCAATGACCGGGACAGGGGGCGCGAGCAGTACTTC
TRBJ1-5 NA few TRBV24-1 CATSDRVNQPQHF TGTGCCACCAGCGACCGGGTAAATCAGCCCCAGCATTTT
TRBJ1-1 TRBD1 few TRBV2 CASTLRGTGISGTEAFF TGTGCCAGCACCCTCCGGGGGACAGGGATATCTGGCACTGAAGCTTTCTTT
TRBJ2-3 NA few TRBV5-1 CASVGYAGTDTQYF TGCGCCAGCGTGGGGTACGCGGGCACAGATACGCAGTATTTT
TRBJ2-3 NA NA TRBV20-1 CSARSVQGNTDTQYF TGCAGTGCTAGATCAGTACAGGGTAACACAGATACGCAGTATTTT
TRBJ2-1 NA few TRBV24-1 CATSEAGTVNEQFF TGTGCCACCAGTGAGGCCGGGACGGTAAATGAGCAGTTCTTC
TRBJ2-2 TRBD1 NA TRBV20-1 CSAMTGSFTGELFF TGCAGTGCTATGACAGGGTCCTTCACCGGGGAGCTGTTTTTT
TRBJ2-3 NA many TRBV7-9 CASSLPRGPADTQYF TGTGCCAGCAGCTTACCCCGGGGGCCCGCAGATACGCAGTATTTT
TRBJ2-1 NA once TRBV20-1 CSARLTRGNEQFF TGCAGTGCTAGACTTACTAGAGGCAATGAGCAGTTCTTC
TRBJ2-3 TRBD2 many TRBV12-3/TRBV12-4 CASRRLAGGFSTDTQYF TGTGCCAGCAGGCGGCTAGCGGGAGGGTTTAGCACAGATACGCAGTATTTT
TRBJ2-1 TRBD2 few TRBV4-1 CASSQVDLAGGPSYNEQFF TGCGCCAGCAGCCAAGTCGATCTAGCGGGGGGACCCTCCTACAATGAGCAGTTCTTC
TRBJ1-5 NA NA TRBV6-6 CASTPIASGVTNQPQHF TGTGCCAGCACCCCTATCGCCTCGGGGGTAACCAATCAGCCCCAGCATTTT